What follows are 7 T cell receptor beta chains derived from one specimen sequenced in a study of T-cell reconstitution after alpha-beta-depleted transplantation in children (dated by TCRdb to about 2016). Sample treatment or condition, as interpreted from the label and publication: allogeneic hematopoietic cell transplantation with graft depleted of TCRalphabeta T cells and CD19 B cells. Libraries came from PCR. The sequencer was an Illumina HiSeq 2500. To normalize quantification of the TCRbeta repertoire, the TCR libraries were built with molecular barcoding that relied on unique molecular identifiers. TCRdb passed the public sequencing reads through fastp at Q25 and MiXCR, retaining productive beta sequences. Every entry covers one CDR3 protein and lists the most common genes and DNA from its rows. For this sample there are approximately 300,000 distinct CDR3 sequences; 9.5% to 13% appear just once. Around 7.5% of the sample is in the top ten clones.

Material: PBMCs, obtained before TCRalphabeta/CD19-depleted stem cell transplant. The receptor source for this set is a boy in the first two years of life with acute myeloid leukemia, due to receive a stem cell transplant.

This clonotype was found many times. This chain's CDR3 is CSVAHTEAFF. In DNA form, the CDR3 reads TGCAGTGTGGCTCACACTGAAGCTTTCTTT. This chain connects TRBV29-1 to TRBJ1-1; D call uncertain. This CDR3 spans 10 amino acids. From germline, CDR1 is SQVTM and CDR2 ANQGSEA.

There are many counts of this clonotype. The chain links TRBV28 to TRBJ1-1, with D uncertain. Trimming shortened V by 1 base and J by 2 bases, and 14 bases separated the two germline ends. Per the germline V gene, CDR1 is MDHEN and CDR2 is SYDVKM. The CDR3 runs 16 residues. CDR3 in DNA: TGTGCCAGCAGTTTATCCAAGGACGACGTCAACACTGAAGCTTTCTTT. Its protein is CASSLSKDDVNTEAFF.

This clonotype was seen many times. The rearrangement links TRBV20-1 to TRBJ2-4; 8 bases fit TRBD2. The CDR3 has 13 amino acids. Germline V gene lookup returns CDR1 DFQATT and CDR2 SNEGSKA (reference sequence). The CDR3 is CSPLAVTKNIQYF. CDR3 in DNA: TGCAGCCCACTAGCGGTTACCAAAAACATTCAGTACTTC.

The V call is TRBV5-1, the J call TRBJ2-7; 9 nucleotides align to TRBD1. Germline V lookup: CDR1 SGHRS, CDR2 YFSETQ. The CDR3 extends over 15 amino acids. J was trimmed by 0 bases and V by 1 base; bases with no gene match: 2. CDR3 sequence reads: CASSLWDRDSYEQYF. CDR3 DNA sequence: TGCGCCAGCAGCTTGTGGGACAGGGACTCCTACGAGCAGTACTTC.

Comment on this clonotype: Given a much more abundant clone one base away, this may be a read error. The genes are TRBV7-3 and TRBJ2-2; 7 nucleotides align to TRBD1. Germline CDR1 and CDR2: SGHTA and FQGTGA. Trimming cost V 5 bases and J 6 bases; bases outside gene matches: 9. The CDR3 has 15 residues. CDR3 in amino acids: CASSPDRANAGELFF. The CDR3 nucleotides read TGTGCCAGCAGCCCCGACAGGGCCAACGCCGGGGAGCTGTTTTTT. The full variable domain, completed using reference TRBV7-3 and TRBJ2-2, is GAGVSQTPSNKVTEKGKYVELRCDPISGHTALYWYRQSLGQGPEFLIYFQGTGAADDSGLPNDRFFAVRPEGSVSTLKIQRTERGDSAVYLCASSPDRANAGELFFGEGSRLTVL.

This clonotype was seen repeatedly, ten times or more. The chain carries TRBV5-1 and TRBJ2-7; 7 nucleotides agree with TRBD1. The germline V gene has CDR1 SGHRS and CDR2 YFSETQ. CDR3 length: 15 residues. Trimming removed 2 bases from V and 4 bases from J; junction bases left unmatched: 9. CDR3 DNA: TGCGCCAGCAGCTTCGCCGGGACAGTAGGATACGAGCAGTACTTC. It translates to CASSFAGTVGYEQYF.

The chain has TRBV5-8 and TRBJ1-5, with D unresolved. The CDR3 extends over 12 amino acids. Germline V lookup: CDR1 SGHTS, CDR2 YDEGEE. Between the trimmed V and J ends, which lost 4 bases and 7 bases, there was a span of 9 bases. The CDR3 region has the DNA TGTGCCAGCAGCCTCCGAGGGCAGCCCCAGCATTTT. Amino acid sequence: CASSLRGQPQHF.